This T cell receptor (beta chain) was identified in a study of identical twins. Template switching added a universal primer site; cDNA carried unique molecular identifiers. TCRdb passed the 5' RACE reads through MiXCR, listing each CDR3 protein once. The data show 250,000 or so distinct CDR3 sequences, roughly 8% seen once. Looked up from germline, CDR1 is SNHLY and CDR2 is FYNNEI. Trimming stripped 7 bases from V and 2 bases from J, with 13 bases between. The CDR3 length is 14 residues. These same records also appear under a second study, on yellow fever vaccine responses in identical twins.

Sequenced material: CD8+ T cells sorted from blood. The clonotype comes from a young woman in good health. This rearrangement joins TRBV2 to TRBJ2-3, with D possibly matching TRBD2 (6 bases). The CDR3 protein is CASKEGPNTDTQYF. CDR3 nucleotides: TGTGCCAGCAAGGAGGGGCCGAACACAGATACGCAGTATTTT.